This T cell receptor beta chain was identified in a study of T cell responses to AZD1222 COVID-19 vaccine. V lost 11 bases, J lost 1 base, and 11 bases lay in between. The CDR3 runs to 12 residues. Germline CDR1 MDHEN, CDR2 SYDVKM. The protocol was immunoSEQ multiplex PCR, while the TCRdb copy is restricted to in-frame clones and leaves out a portion. The sample contains some 100,000 clones, approximately 90% of which appear only once. This receptor was obtained from an adult in good health. Material: peripheral blood, obtained on day 0 of AZD1222 vaccination. The chain recombines TRBV28 with TRBJ1-2; unclear D gene. The CDR3 is CASSPINYGYTF. The CDR3 nucleotides are TGTGCCTCTAGCCCCATTAACTATGGCTACACCTTC.